This entry features one TCR beta chain sequence. This clone's antigen is unknown. The record has no base qualities; no much larger clone is one base away. Another Seattle source contributed samples from volunteer blood donors who had recovered from COVID-19. Each collaborating institution followed its own protocols to collect whole blood in K2EDTA tubes. For TCRbeta analysis, collaborators shipped samples in one of three forms: frozen whole blood, isolated PBMCs, or DNA extracted from either of those sample types. A distance of 19 bases separates the germline ends of V and J, which lose 3 bases and 5 bases respectively. CDR3 length: 16 amino acids, cysteine to phenylalanine. The only DNA kept is the CDR3, 48 bases in frame from the first base. The germline V gene specifies KGHSH as CDR1 and LQKENI as CDR2. This specimen comes from a study of blood T cell repertoires in COVID-19 (dated by TCRdb to the early 2020s). Study-wide context: Samples from collaborators originated in the United States, Italy and Spain and spanned both the acute and convalescent phases of COVID-19. The samples were drawn from the first 160 participants of the ongoing ImmuneRACE study and from more than 1,000 subjects provided by 6 global collaborators. The repertoires were made available in a free public database intended to serve as a resource for research on the immune response to SARS-CoV-2. HLA class I and class II types, where available, came from metadata supplied by the sample provider rather than from assay-based typing. The sample metadata nearly always contained a de-identified subject ID, COVID-19 status, age in years and sex. Deeply sampled blood TCRbeta repertoires from subjects exposed to, actively infected with, or recovered from COVID-19 were included in the dataset. The material from the prospective study consisted of cDNA or gDNA derived from T cells, B-cell-depleted T cells, or PBMCs.

Here is what the overall study found, with its caveats: Clinical and demographic metadata were provided uncurated, with the amount varying by source and participant.

TCRbeta CDR3 regions were amplified from genomic DNA by means of the immunoSEQ Assay, a bias-controlled multiplex PCR. In the original analysis: The number of nucleated cells in each sample was estimated by amplification of reference gene primers within the assay. Sequence reads were collapsed and filtered to measure the absolute abundance of every unique TCRbeta CDR3 rearrangement. For each sample, productive Simpson clonality was calculated as the square root of Simpson's diversity index across productive rearrangements. What TCRdb holds here is the immuneACCESS table cut down to in-frame rearrangements. Part of the clones is not present; checked against another copy, under half of the missing clones reflect an unresolved V gene, and the others are unexplained. The V and J calls and clone size were taken over from that table, and D and trimming were inferred from the DNA. The sample table shows some 200,000 clones, and roughly 89% are seen once. Just under 0.9% of the sample lies in the top ten.

The V and J segments used are TRBV18 and TRBJ1-1; a tentative D call is TRBD1 (5 bases match). The receptor was derived from a woman younger than 30 who had recovered from COVID-19. Sequencing used peripheral blood. CDR3 protein: CASSPSIDQGRTEAFF. The nucleotide sequence reads TGTGCCAGCTCACCCAGTATCGATCAGGGCCGGACTGAAGCTTTCTTT.